This T cell receptor beta chain was identified during a study of blood T cells in healthy people across ages. V was pared by 3 bases and J by 4 bases, with 12 bases between. The CDR3 runs 13 residues. Germline lookup yields CDR1 GTSNPN and CDR2 SVGIG (reference sequence). General study findings and limits: Conclusively comparing naive with antigen-experienced cells was impossible with unsorted PBMCs.

The table lists this clonotype with a count of one. The antigen remains undetermined. The people who gave samples were healthy Caucasians from Russia, aged roughly 6 to 90. Together with a sample-barcoded 5' primer, a J-beta primer mix was included in a second PCR lasting roughly 6 to 12 cycles. Each cDNA molecule received a tag from a template-switch adaptor that had 12 random nucleotides. In TCRdb, the 5' RACE reads were re-called with MiXCR into one record per CDR3 protein. The table includes about 1.4 million distinct CDR3 sequences, around 55% detected once. The TCR comes from a man between 18 and 35 years old in good health. Sequencing input: blood. The chain employs TRBV30 and TRBJ2-5, with TRBD2 as a possible D gene (6 bases). CDR3: CAWRRDLTETQYF. CDR3 coding DNA: TGTGCCTGGAGGCGGGATTTGACAGAGACCCAGTACTTC.